What follows describes a single T cell receptor beta chain. Its antigen remains unknown. V was pared by 1 base and J by 8 bases, with 14 bases between. The CDR3 totals 14 residues. From germline, CDR1 is MGHRA and CDR2 YSYEKL. The data are from a study of T cell repertoires in cytomegalovirus infection. In the study overall: Peptides in the study included HLA-C-restricted and HLA-B-restricted CMV epitopes.

TCRdb redid the calling of the reads with MiXCR, one entry per CDR3 protein. The repertoire holds 300,000 or so distinct CDR3 sequences, with roughly 25% as singletons. The sequence was collected from a human donor in good health (CMV status not recorded). Some clones in this sample may be carry-over from other donors' samples. The J gene is TRBJ1-1, the V gene TRBV4-1; D uncertain. The source was cultured PBMCs, collected from culture after CMV antigen stimulation. This CDR3 is CASSQVAFLLEAFF. For the CDR3, the DNA is TGCGCCAGCAGCCAAGTTGCTTTCCTTCTAGAAGCTTTCTTT.